A selection of T cell receptor beta chains follows, all from one sample in a study of cytomegalovirus exposure and HLA in healthy donors. The data were produced by immunoSEQ multiplex PCR, yet TCRdb's version contains in-frame clones alone and is incomplete. The sample yields 70,000 to 90,000 clones, 65% to 70% seen once. Sequencing input: PBMCs. The receptor set was obtained from a man aged 35-49 years in good health and CMV-seropositive. Each CDR3 is given without its conserved first and last residue. Size values are once, few and many counts, or a class for expanded clones, and some rows have none.

j_gene: TRBJ1-2
abundance: NA
v_gene: TRBV5-1
CDR3aa: ASSRQGADGYT

j_gene: TRBJ2-5
abundance: few
v_gene: TRBV5-1
CDR3aa: ASSGGPGETQY

j_gene: TRBJ1-1
abundance: NA
v_gene: TRBV7-8
CDR3aa: ASSGTGLTEAF

j_gene: TRBJ2-2
abundance: NA
v_gene: TRBV27
CDR3aa: ASGYGAGELF

j_gene: TRBJ2-3
abundance: few
v_gene: TRBV6-6
CDR3aa: ASSYSRQGTDTQY

j_gene: TRBJ1-1
abundance: NA
v_gene: TRBV18
CDR3aa: ASSRQGHTEAF

j_gene: TRBJ2-2
abundance: NA
v_gene: TRBV6-4
CDR3aa: ASSSPNTGELF

j_gene: TRBJ1-6
abundance: NA
v_gene: TRBV27
CDR3aa: ASSPRGGGNSPLH

j_gene: TRBJ1-5
abundance: NA
v_gene: TRBV28
CDR3aa: ASIRSGEGQPQH

j_gene: TRBJ1-1
abundance: once
v_gene: TRBV28
CDR3aa: ASSLLLGRGTEAF